Listed below are T cell receptor beta chains from one sample, sequenced in a study of T cell repertoires in cytomegalovirus infection. Each CDR3 protein is one row after TCRdb ran MiXCR on the reads. The table records about 100,000 distinct CDR3 sequences, roughly 41% of them present only once. These receptors lack a known antigen. The sample in question was CD8+ T cells from cultured PBMCs, obtained from culture after CMV antigen stimulation. The receptors derive from a human donor in good health (CMV status not recorded). Some clones in this sample may be carry-over from other donors' samples. Each CDR3 is given with its conserved first and last residue. D genes are given only for firm matches. Where a row states a size, it is once, few, many or the class of an expanded clone; other rows omit it.

few	TRBJ2-3	16	TRBV7-8	TRBD2	TGTGCCAGCAGCTTAGGAGCGGGGGCCCCCCCAGATACGCAGTATTTT	CASSLGAGAPPDTQYF
-	TRBJ2-7	17	TRBV6-8	-	TGTGCCAGCAGTTACTCCAAGCCCCTGATCCCTACCTACGAGCAGTACTTC	CASSYSKPLIPTYEQYF
many	TRBJ1-1	15	TRBV27	-	TGTGCCAGCAGTTTTCTGGAATACATGAACACTGAAGCTTTCTTT	CASSFLEYMNTEAFF
-	TRBJ2-7	14	TRBV5-6	-	TGTGCCAGCAGCTCATGGGACGGAGCCTATGAGCAGTACTTC	CASSSWDGAYEQYF
many	TRBJ2-1	13	TRBV19	TRBD1	TGTGCCAGTACGGGACAGGGCTACAATGAGCAGTTCTTC	CASTGQGYNEQFF
-	TRBJ2-1	16	TRBV6-2/TRBV6-3	TRBD2	TGTGCCAGCAGTTTCCCCACTAGCGGGGCCTACAATGAGCAGTTCTTC	CASSFPTSGAYNEQFF
few	TRBJ2-1	15	TRBV20-1	-	TGCAGTGCCAAAAAGGGACGGGGCATAGCGGATGAGCAGTTCTTC	CSAKKGRGIADEQFF
once	TRBJ2-1	13	TRBV27	TRBD1	TGTGCCATCCGGGACAGGGGGTCTAATGAGCAGTTCTTC	CAIRDRGSNEQFF
many	TRBJ2-1	16	TRBV11-2	TRBD1	TGTGCCAGCACTCCTGTTCTTGGGACAGGTTACAATGAGCAGTTCTTC	CASTPVLGTGYNEQFF
few	TRBJ2-7	17	TRBV6-5	-	TGTGCCAGCAGTTACTCGGGGTATGGTAGCACCTCCTACGAGCAGTACTTC	CASSYSGYGSTSYEQYF
many	TRBJ2-1	13	TRBV7-7	-	TGTGCCAGCAGCTTAGGGGGGCACAATGAGCAGTTCTTC	CASSLGGHNEQFF
few	TRBJ1-5	15	TRBV4-1	-	TGCGCCAGCAGCTCCGACATCAATAGCAATCAGCCCCAGCATTTT	CASSSDINSNQPQHF
-	TRBJ1-2	16	TRBV5-6	-	TGTGCCAGCAGCCCACAACCTTGGGGGCCAGACTATGGCTACACCTTC	CASSPQPWGPDYGYTF
-	TRBJ2-1	14	TRBV7-6	-	TGTGCCAGCAGCGATGGGGGGCCCTACAATGAGCAGTTCTTC	CASSDGGPYNEQFF